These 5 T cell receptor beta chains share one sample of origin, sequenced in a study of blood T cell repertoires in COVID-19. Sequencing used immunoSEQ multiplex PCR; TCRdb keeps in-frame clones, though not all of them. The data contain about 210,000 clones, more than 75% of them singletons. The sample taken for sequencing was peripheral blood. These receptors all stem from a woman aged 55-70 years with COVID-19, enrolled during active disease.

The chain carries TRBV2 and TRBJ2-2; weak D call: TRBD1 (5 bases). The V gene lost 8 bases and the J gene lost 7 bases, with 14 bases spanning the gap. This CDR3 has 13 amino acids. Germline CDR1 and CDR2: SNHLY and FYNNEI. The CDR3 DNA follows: TGTGCCAGCTCACGACAGCGAGACGGGGAGCTGTTTTTT. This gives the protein CASSRQRDGELFF.

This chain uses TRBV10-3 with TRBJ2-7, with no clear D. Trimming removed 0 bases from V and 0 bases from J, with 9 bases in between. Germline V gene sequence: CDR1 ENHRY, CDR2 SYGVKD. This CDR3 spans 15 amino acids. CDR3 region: CAISESNSGSYEQYF. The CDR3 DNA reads TGTGCCATCAGTGAGTCGAATTCGGGCTCCTACGAGCAGTACTTC.

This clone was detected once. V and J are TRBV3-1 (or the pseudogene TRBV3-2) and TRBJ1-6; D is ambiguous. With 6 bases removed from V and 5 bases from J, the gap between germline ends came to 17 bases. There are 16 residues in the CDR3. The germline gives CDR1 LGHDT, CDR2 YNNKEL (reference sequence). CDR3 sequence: CASSIGEHLNNSPLHF. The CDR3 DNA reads TGTGCCAGCAGTATTGGGGAGCATCTTAATAATTCACCCCTCCACTTT.

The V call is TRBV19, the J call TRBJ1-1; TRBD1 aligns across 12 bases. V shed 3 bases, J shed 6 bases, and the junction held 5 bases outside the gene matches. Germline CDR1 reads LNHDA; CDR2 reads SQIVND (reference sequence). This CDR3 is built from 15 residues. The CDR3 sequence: CASSMEGTGGPEAFF. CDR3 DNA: TGTGCCAGTAGTATGGAAGGGACAGGGGGCCCTGAAGCTTTCTTT.

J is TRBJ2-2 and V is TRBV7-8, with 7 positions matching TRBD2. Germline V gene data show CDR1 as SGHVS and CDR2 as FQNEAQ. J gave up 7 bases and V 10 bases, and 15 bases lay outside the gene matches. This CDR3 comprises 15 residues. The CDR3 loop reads CATVRTGRFDGELFF. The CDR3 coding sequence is TGTGCCACCGTTCGGACCGGGAGGTTCGACGGGGAGCTGTTTTTT.